This T cell receptor (beta chain) was retrieved from a study of blood T cell repertoires in COVID-19. This CDR3 contains 15 residues. Trimming left V 0 bases short and J 7 bases short, with 13 bases between. From germline, CDR1 is MGHRA and CDR2 YSYEKL. Here immunoSEQ multiplex PCR was the method, and the copy in TCRdb shows in-frame clones only, minus some. This sample has 150,000 to 200,000 clones, with about 88% found just once. The rearrangement joins TRBV4-1 to TRBJ2-1; TRBD2 might be the D (6 bases). The sequenced sample was peripheral blood. This TCR derives from a man between 65 and 79 years old with active or convalescent COVID-19. The CDR3 loop is CASSQELGRGNEQFF. The CDR3 DNA reads as TGCGCCAGCAGCCAAGAGCTAGGTCGGGGGAATGAGCAGTTCTTC.